Listed here are 17 T cell receptor beta chains from one sample, sequenced in a study of beta chain features in type 1 diabetes. No antigen is known for these receptors. As every portion of the isolated RNA was reverse transcribed, the sequencing read expressed TCRB transcripts. Only in-frame clones appear in the TCRdb table, and some are missing; sequencing was by immunoSEQ multiplex PCR. This sample has under 300,000 clones, with under 13% found just once. Study-level points and caveats: Shorter TCRB CDR3s, moderately but significantly so, were found in Type 1 diabetes patients in all four CD4+ subsets.

Sequencing input: naive CD4+ T cells from blood. The receptors stem from a man younger than 40 with type 1 diabetes.

Only a few counts were recorded for this clone. This chain joins TRBV6-5 and TRBJ2-6, with D unresolved. Germline lookup yields CDR1 MNHEY and CDR2 SVGAGI. The CDR3 is made up of 13 amino acids. V lost 8 bases and J lost 1, with 6 bases in between. CDR3 protein: CASHKSGANVLTF. The CDR3 DNA sequence: TGTGCCAGCCACAAATCTGGGGCCAACGTCCTGACTTTC.

The gene calls are TRBV5-1 and TRBJ2-5; 9 nucleotides agree with TRBD2. CDR1 and CDR2 (germline): SGHRS, YFSETQ. V lost 6 bases and J lost 2; bases outside the gene matches: 5. CDR3 size: 14 residues. In DNA, the CDR3 is TGCGCCAGCATCGGCGGGGGGGGGCAAGAGACCCAGTACTTC. Translated, it gives CASIGGGGQETQYF.

V and J are TRBV9 and TRBJ2-2; 10 positions match TRBD2. The CDR3 spans 17 residues. The V segment lost 3 bases and the J segment 4 bases; nucleotides outside the gene matches: 9. Germline CDR1 reads SGDLS; CDR2 reads YYNGEE. The CDR3 DNA is TGTGCCAGCAGCGGCCCTAGGGTAGCGGGGGGCACCGGGGAGCTGTTTTTT. Its protein is CASSGPRVAGGTGELFF.

This clone came up a few times. J is TRBJ1-1 and V is TRBV9; the D is unclear. The germline CDR1 and CDR2 sequences are SGDLS and YYNGEE. V lost 0 bases, J lost 3 bases, and 12 bases lay in between. The CDR3 loop spans 15 amino acids. The CDR3 region is CASSVEALRDTEAFF. CDR3 DNA: TGTGCCAGCAGCGTAGAGGCCCTGCGGGACACTGAAGCTTTCTTT.

This rearrangement joins TRBV5-1 to TRBJ2-3; D is uncertain. V shed 2 bases and J shed 3 bases, with 10 bases lying between them. Germline V gives CDR1 SGHRS, CDR2 YFSETQ. This CDR3 has 14 amino acids. Here the CDR3 DNA reads TGCGCCAGCAGCTTTTATACCGGGACAGATACGCAGTATTTT. It specifies CASSFYTGTDTQYF.

This clone was observed a handful of times. V usage is TRBV12-5 and J usage is TRBJ2-6; TRBD1 agrees at 12 bases. This CDR3 comprises 17 residues. CDR1 and CDR2 (germline): LGHNT, FRNRAP. The J segment lost 2 bases and the V segment lost 4 bases, leaving 3 bases of the junction unmatched. CDR3 region: CASGSGTGGPGANVLTF. For the CDR3, the DNA is TGTGCTAGTGGTTCTGGGACAGGGGGCCCTGGGGCCAACGTCCTGACTTTC.

The J gene is TRBJ2-7, the V gene TRBV28; D is possibly TRBD2 (7 bases). V was pared by 4 bases and J by 0 bases, with 13 bases between. Germline CDR1 is MDHEN and CDR2 is SYDVKM. The CDR3 has 15 amino acids. CDR3 DNA: TGTGCCAGCAGTTCGGCGGGGGCGAGCTCCTACGAGCAGTACTTC. Translating it yields CASSSAGASSYEQYF.

J is TRBJ2-2 and V is TRBV2; D possibly corresponds to TRBD2 (5 bases). Germline lookup yields CDR1 SNHLY and CDR2 FYNNEI. This CDR3 has 12 residues. V lost 8 bases and J lost 6, with 10 bases in between. The CDR3 region has the DNA TGTGCCAGCGGTACGGGGTCCGGGGAGCTGTTTTTT. This gives the protein CASGTGSGELFF.

The chain uses TRBV9 and TRBJ2-5; 8 bases line up with TRBD2. The CDR3 totals 13 residues. Germline CDR1 and CDR2: SGDLS and YYNGEE. The V segment lost 7 bases and the J segment 4 bases; nucleotides outside the gene matches: 6. CDR3 sequence: CASSAGATETQYF. In DNA, the CDR3 is TGTGCCAGCTCAGCGGGGGCCACAGAGACCCAGTACTTC.

The genes are TRBV7-2 and TRBJ2-3; D is uncertain. CDR1 and CDR2 (germline): SGHTA, FQGNSA. The germline V and J ends were trimmed by 1 base and 5 bases, with 10 bases remaining between them. CDR3 size: 14 residues. The CDR3 spells CASSLVSSGDTQYF. CDR3 DNA sequence: TGTGCCAGCAGCTTAGTTTCCTCCGGAGATACGCAGTATTTT.

The chain couples TRBV4-3 to TRBJ1-6; 7 nucleotides match TRBD1. Trimming took 4 bases from V and 6 from J; bases not matched to a gene: 6. CDR3 size: 15 residues. Germline V CDR1 and CDR2: LGHNA, YSLEER. The CDR3 is CASSLDRAANSPLHF. CDR3 bases: TGCGCCAGCAGCCTTGACAGGGCGGCTAATTCACCCCTCCACTTT.

The chain carries TRBV11-2 and TRBJ1-1; D is perhaps TRBD1 (6 bases). Trimming pared 9 bases from V and 11 bases from J, leaving 19 bases between. Germline values: CDR1 SGHAT, CDR2 FQNNGV. The CDR3 is 12 residues long. This chain's CDR3 is CARILWDTGAFF. The DNA of the CDR3 is TGTGCCAGAATCCTGTGGGACACCGGCGCTTTCTTT.

This clone was counted between two and nine times. V is TRBV6-6 and J is TRBJ1-1; D gene ambiguous. Germline V gene lookup returns CDR1 MNHNY and CDR2 SVGAGI (reference sequence). Deletions cut 4 bases from V and 5 bases from J, with 14 bases between. The CDR3 is 14 amino acids. This CDR3 reads CASSFQVRQTEAFF. The CDR3 DNA follows: TGTGCCAGCAGTTTCCAGGTTAGGCAGACTGAAGCTTTCTTT.

This clone was recorded a few times. The chain couples TRBV6-6 to TRBJ1-4; 9 bases line up with TRBD1. This CDR3 contains 14 residues. Unmatched junction bases numbered 6, after V lost 6 bases and J lost 7 bases. Germline CDR1 is MNHNY and CDR2 is SVGAGI (reference sequence). The CDR3: CASRTTGGIEKLFF. DNA of the CDR3: TGTGCCAGCAGAACAACAGGGGGCATTGAAAAACTGTTTTTT.

This clone was seen more than once but under ten times. The CDR3 sequence is CATSRVGTGAYNEQFF. CDR3 nucleotide sequence: TGTGCCACCAGCAGAGTAGGGACAGGGGCCTACAATGAGCAGTTCTTC. This chain connects TRBV15 to TRBJ2-1, with TRBD1 identical over 10 bases. Per germline, CDR1 LNHNV and CDR2 YYDKDF (reference sequence). The CDR3 contains 16 residues. V lost 1 base to trimming and J lost 2 bases; unmatched junction nucleotides: 2.

This clone was picked up a small number of times. The chain is built from TRBV11-1 and TRBJ2-1, with a weak D call TRBD2 (6 bases). Germline CDR1 SGHAT, CDR2 FQDESV (reference sequence). This CDR3 spans 15 amino acids. Trimming pared 2 bases from V and 3 bases from J, leaving 11 bases between. This CDR3 is CASSLNAGSYNEQFF. Written as DNA, the CDR3 is TGTGCCAGCAGCTTAAACGCGGGGAGCTACAATGAGCAGTTCTTC.

This clone was seen more than once but under ten times. V usage is TRBV5-4 and J usage is TRBJ1-5, with a possible D match to TRBD1 (6 bases). Trimming pared 4 bases from V and 5 bases from J, leaving 16 bases between. The CDR3 has 15 amino acids. The germline V gene has CDR1 SGHNT and CDR2 YYREEE (reference sequence). This CDR3 reads CASSQGQGWDQPQHF. DNA for the CDR3: TGTGCCAGCAGCCAAGGGCAGGGGTGGGATCAGCCCCAGCATTTT. Using reference TRBV5-4 and TRBJ1-5 for the parts outside the CDR3, the full variable domain is ETGVTQSPTHLIKTRGQQVTLRCSSQSGHNTVSWYQQALGQGPQFIFQYYREEENGRGNFPPRFSGLQFPNYSSELNVNALELDDSALYLCASSQGQGWDQPQHFGDGTRLSIL.